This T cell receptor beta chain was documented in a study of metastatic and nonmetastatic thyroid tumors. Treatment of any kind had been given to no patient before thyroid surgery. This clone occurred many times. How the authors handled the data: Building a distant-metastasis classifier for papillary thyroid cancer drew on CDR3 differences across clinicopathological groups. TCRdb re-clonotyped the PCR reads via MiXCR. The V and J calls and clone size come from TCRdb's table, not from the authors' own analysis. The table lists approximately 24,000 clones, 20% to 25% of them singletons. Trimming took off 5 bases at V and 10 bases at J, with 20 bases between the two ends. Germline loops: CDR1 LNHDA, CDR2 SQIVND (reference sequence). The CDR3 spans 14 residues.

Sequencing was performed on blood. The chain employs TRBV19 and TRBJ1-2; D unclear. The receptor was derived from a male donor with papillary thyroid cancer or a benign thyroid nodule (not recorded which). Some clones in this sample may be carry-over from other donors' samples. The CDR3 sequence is CASSQDGKIPPYTF. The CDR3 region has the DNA TGTGCCAGTAGTCAGGACGGCAAAATCCCCCCCTACACCTTC. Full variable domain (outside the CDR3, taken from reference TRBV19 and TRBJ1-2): DGGITQSPKYLFRKEGQNVTLSCEQNLNHDAMYWYRQDPGQGLRLIYYSQIVNDFQKGDIAEGYSVSREKKESFPLTVTSAQKNPTAFYLCASSQDGKIPPYTFGSGTRLTVV.